This entry lists 25 T cell receptor beta chains sequenced from one sample in a study of Graves' ophthalmopathy and Graves' hyperthyroidism listed by TCRdb under 2018. Instrument used: Illumina HiSeq 2000. TCR beta CDR3 regions were amplified from RNA transcripts for repertoire sequencing. The first round was an RT-PCR using HTBI primers with the Qiagen OneStep RT-PCR kit, and this first round was followed by a second-round multiplex PCR, then size selection and purification. TCRdb passed the public sequencing reads through fastp at Q25 and MiXCR, retaining productive beta sequences. Duplicate CDR3 protein sequences are folded into a single record with the most common DNA and genes. Across this sample there are over 500,000 distinct CDR3 sequences, with approximately 21% seen only once. The ten largest clones take up approximately 7.7% of the sample. The sequenced sample consisted of peripheral blood. These receptors were taken from a woman aged 18-29 years with stable Graves' hyperthyroidism. Some clones in this sample may be carry-over from other donors' samples. Donor details come from another sample of the same person, matched by shared clones.

At least ten counts were recorded for this clonotype. The chain uses TRBV10-3 and TRBJ2-6; the match to TRBD1 covers 7 bases. V was clipped by 10 bases and J by 4 bases; unmatched bases: 10. The CDR3 has 15 residues. Germline values: CDR1 ENHRY, CDR2 SYGVKD. This chain's CDR3 is CATSNDRAGANVLTF. The DNA for the CDR3 is TGTGCCACCTCTAACGACAGGGCCGGGGCCAACGTCCTGACTTTC.

This chain connects TRBV29-1 to TRBJ1-2, with D possibly being TRBD1 (5 bases). The germline V gene encodes CDR1 SQVTM and CDR2 ANQGSEA. Trimming pared 8 bases from V and 6 bases from J, leaving 19 bases between. The CDR3 spans 13 residues. CDR3 protein: CSPWGTLCNGYTF. In DNA, the CDR3 is TGCAGCCCCTGGGGGACCCTCTGTAATGGCTACACCTTC.

This clonotype occurred many times. V usage is TRBV12-3 or TRBV12-4 and J usage is TRBJ2-5, with 12 nucleotides matching TRBD1. CDR3 size: 14 residues. Losses at the gene ends were 5 bases for V and 5 bases for J; bases not matched to a gene: 3. CDR3 DNA sequence: TGTGCCAGCAGTGGGACAGGGGGCTGGGAGACCCAGTACTTC. The encoded protein is CASSGTGGWETQYF.

This clonotype showed up just a few times. A much larger clone differs from this one at a single base, so this may be a read error. The genes are TRBV28 and TRBJ2-3, with no clear D. CDR1 and CDR2 from the germline V gene are MDHEN and SYDVKM. The CDR3 runs to 11 residues. V was clipped by 8 bases and J by 2 bases, with 5 bases between them. CDR3 in amino acids: CASGDTDTQYF. The CDR3 nucleotides read TGTGCCAGCGGGGACACAGATACGCAGTATTTT.

In DNA, the CDR3 is TGTGCCAGCAGCCATGCCCCACGACAGGGAGGCCGCACTGAAGCTTTCTTT. Amino acids: CASSHAPRQGGRTEAFF. This chain connects TRBV6-1 to TRBJ1-1; 7 bases line up with TRBD1. The junction had 17 bases not matched to a gene; V was cut back by 6 bases and J by 4 bases. The CDR3 sequence is 17 residues long. Germline V gene data show CDR1 as MNHNS and CDR2 as SASEGT.

The chain is built from TRBV19 and TRBJ1-5, with D perhaps TRBD1 (6 bases). Per germline, CDR1 LNHDA and CDR2 SQIVND (reference sequence). Trimming removed 7 bases from V and 6 bases from J, with 13 bases in between. The CDR3 covers 13 residues. The CDR3 coding sequence is TGTGCCAGTATGGGCGCAGGGGTTCAGCCCCAGCATTTT. Translating gives CASMGAGVQPQHF.

This clonotype was seen at least ten times. The J gene is TRBJ2-7, the V gene TRBV6-1; D call uncertain. The germline V gene has CDR1 MNHNS and CDR2 SASEGT. The CDR3 is made up of 14 amino acids. V gave up 0 bases and J gave up 3 bases, with 9 bases separating them. The DNA for the CDR3 is TGTGCCAGCAGTGAAGCGCCCCAAAACTACGAGCAGTACTTC. The encoded protein is CASSEAPQNYEQYF.

The chain is built from TRBV6-5 and TRBJ2-7, with D maybe TRBD2 (6 bases). The V end lost 2 bases, the J end lost 3 bases, and 11 bases lay between the germline ends. Germline CDR1 and CDR2: MNHEY and SVGAGI. The CDR3 has 14 residues. CDR3 loop: CASSYTGGDYEQYF. The CDR3 DNA is TGTGCCAGCAGTTACACCGGGGGAGACTACGAGCAGTACTTC.

The chain has TRBV29-1 and TRBJ2-7, with D perhaps TRBD1 or TRBD2 (6 bases each). Per germline, CDR1 SQVTM and CDR2 ANQGSEA. Trimming pared 4 bases from V and 6 bases from J, leaving 13 bases between. The CDR3 length is 12 residues. The CDR3 spells CSVAPGALEQYF. CDR3 coding DNA: TGCAGCGTTGCACCGGGGGCCCTCGAGCAGTACTTC.

The chain joins TRBV28 to TRBJ1-1; 8 bases align to TRBD1. J gave up 6 bases and V 3 bases, and 12 bases lay outside the gene matches. The CDR3 contains 16 residues. Per the germline V gene, CDR1 is MDHEN and CDR2 is SYDVKM. The DNA for the CDR3 is TGTGCCAGCAGTTTTCCGGGACAGGTGGCGGACGCTGAAGCTTTCTTT. Translated: CASSFPGQVADAEAFF.

This clonotype appeared a few times. The chain joins TRBV4-2 to TRBJ2-2; D not certain. There are 14 residues in the CDR3. The germline V gene has CDR1 LGHNA and CDR2 YNFKEQ. The V and J ends lost 1 base and 0 bases respectively, with 3 bases between them. In nucleotides, the CDR3 is TGTGCCAGCAGCCAAGTAGCGAACACCGGGGAGCTGTTTTTT. Protein sequence: CASSQVANTGELFF.

This clonotype was recorded many times. The V gene is TRBV7-2, the J gene TRBJ2-7; D perhaps matches TRBD2 (5 bases). CDR1 is SGHTA, CDR2 FQGNSA, per germline. The germline V and J ends were trimmed by 3 bases and 6 bases, with 18 bases remaining between them. This CDR3 region has 15 residues. Here the CDR3 DNA reads TGTGCCAGCAGCTTCCGTACTAGTCCCGAAGCCGAGCAGTACTTC. Amino acids: CASSFRTSPEAEQYF.

This chain uses TRBV28 with TRBJ1-1; no definite D call. The V gene lost 5 bases and the J gene lost 7 bases, with 14 bases spanning the gap. The CDR3 loop spans 13 amino acids. Germline V gene lookup returns CDR1 MDHEN and CDR2 SYDVKM. CDR3 DNA sequence: TGTGCCAGCAGTCCAGCGTTCTCTCTTGAAGCTTTCTTT. It specifies CASSPAFSLEAFF. The full variable domain, in which reference TRBV28 and TRBJ1-1 provide the parts outside the CDR3, is DVKVTQSSRYLVKRTGEKVFLECVQDMDHENMFWYRQDPGLGLRLIYFSYDVKMKEKGDIPEGYSVSREKKERFSLILESASTNQTSMYLCASSPAFSLEAFFGQGTRLTVV.

CDR3 nucleotide sequence: TGCAGTGCTCGCGGACAGAGGGTGGAAGCTTTCTTT. Amino acids: CSARGQRVEAFF. This rearrangement joins TRBV20-1 to TRBJ1-1, with a weak D call TRBD1 (6 bases). Per germline, CDR1 DFQATT and CDR2 SNEGSKA (reference sequence). Between the trimmed V and J ends, which lost 5 bases and 8 bases, there was a span of 15 bases. CDR3 length equals 12 residues.

This clonotype occurred many times. This sequence joins TRBV30 and TRBJ1-5; D not resolved. Looked up from germline, CDR1 is GTSNPN and CDR2 is SVGIG (reference sequence). There are 12 residues in the CDR3. V lost 0 bases, J lost 6 bases, and 6 bases lay in between. CDR3 region: CAWSVGRQPQHF. CDR3 DNA: TGTGCCTGGAGTGTAGGGCGTCAGCCCCAGCATTTT. Combining the CDR3 with reference TRBV30 and TRBJ1-5 gives the whole variable domain SQTIHQWPATLVQPVGSPLSLECTVEGTSNPNLYWYRQAAGRGLQLLFYSVGIGQISSEVPQNLSASRPQDRQFILSSKKLLLSDSGFYLCAWSVGRQPQHFGDGTRLSIL.

This clonotype was picked up many times. The V gene is TRBV25-1, the J gene TRBJ1-2, with D unclear. Trimming pared 1 base from V and 8 bases from J, leaving 14 bases between. The CDR3 has 14 amino acids. Germline lookup yields CDR1 MGHDK and CDR2 SYGVNS. This chain's CDR3 is CASSELSRQSGYTF. CDR3 coding DNA: TGTGCCAGCAGTGAATTATCCCGGCAGAGCGGCTACACCTTC.

At least ten counts were recorded for this clonotype. This chain links TRBV11-2 with TRBJ2-7; D is possibly TRBD1 or TRBD2 (5 bases each). Trimming removed 3 bases from V and 2 bases from J, with 8 bases in between. Germline V gene lookup returns CDR1 SGHAT and CDR2 FQNNGV. This CDR3 contains 13 residues. The CDR3 DNA reads TGTGCCAGCAGCTTCGGGGACGCCTACGAGCAGTACTTC. It yields the protein CASSFGDAYEQYF.

This clonotype was detected ten times or more. This chain joins TRBV20-1 and TRBJ1-2; maybe TRBD1 (6 bases). The germline V gene has CDR1 DFQATT and CDR2 SNEGSKA (reference sequence). This CDR3 spans 14 amino acids. V dropped 3 bases and J dropped 1 base, with 12 bases sitting between them. DNA for the CDR3: TGCAGTGCTAGGGGAGGGGGGCTTAACTATGGCTACACCTTC. This sequence encodes CSARGGGLNYGYTF.

This sequence joins TRBV9 and TRBJ1-1; D perhaps matches TRBD1 (5 bases). There are 18 residues in the CDR3. V lost 0 bases and J 5 bases, leaving 23 bases between the germline ends. Germline V lookup: CDR1 SGDLS, CDR2 YYNGEE. The CDR3 loop is CASSVGTDWEGKLTEAFF. CDR3 DNA sequence: TGTGCCAGCAGCGTAGGAACTGATTGGGAGGGGAAACTGACTGAAGCTTTCTTT.

This clonotype occurred a few times. The CDR3 does not end in the conserved phenylalanine or tryptophan, so this is likely a read error. The DNA is omitted, as the CDR3 cannot be located on it reliably, and the CDR3 follows TCRdb's listing. The chain uses TRBV12-3 or TRBV12-4 and TRBJ1-5; the table gives TRBD1 as D, unverified against the DNA. The CDR3 is 14 residues long, ends included. CDR3 loop: CASSSEQGAQPQQL.

This chain connects TRBV6-1 to TRBJ2-7, with D perhaps TRBD1 (5 bases). The germline gives CDR1 MNHNS, CDR2 SASEGT. The V and J ends lost 1 base and 3 bases respectively, with 10 bases between them. The CDR3 consists of 14 residues. The chain's CDR3 is CASSEVGVSYEQYF. The CDR3 DNA reads as TGTGCCAGCAGTGAAGTAGGGGTGAGCTACGAGCAGTACTTC.

This clonotype was counted at least ten times. The chain combines TRBV4-2 with TRBJ1-5; 11 nucleotides align to TRBD1. The trim removed 0 bases at V and 9 bases at J, leaving 13 bases unmatched. The CDR3 sequence is 18 residues long. The germline CDR1 and CDR2 sequences are LGHNA and YNFKEQ. As DNA, the CDR3 is TGTGCCAGCAGCCAAGATCTTTGGGGACAGGGGGTTCTTAGGCCCCAGCATTTT. Translating it yields CASSQDLWGQGVLRPQHF.

This clonotype was recorded many times. The chain has TRBV20-1 and TRBJ2-2, with D perhaps matching TRBD2 (6 bases). CDR1 DFQATT and CDR2 SNEGSKA come from the germline V gene (reference sequence). This CDR3 has 14 residues. Trimming took off 3 bases at V and 6 bases at J, with 14 bases between the two ends. The CDR3 spells CSASPGSVPGELFF. In DNA, the CDR3 is TGCAGTGCTAGTCCCGGGAGTGTCCCCGGGGAGCTGTTTTTT.

The chain carries TRBV5-1 and TRBJ2-7, with D possibly matching TRBD2 (6 bases). The CDR3 extends over 16 amino acids. Trimming pared 4 bases from V and 3 bases from J, leaving 20 bases between. In germline, CDR1 is SGHRS, CDR2 YFSETQ. The CDR3 loop is CASSVGYRGTGYEQYF. CDR3 DNA sequence: TGCGCCAGCAGCGTTGGATATCGGGGGACTGGCTACGAGCAGTACTTC. The full variable domain, its missing parts supplied by reference TRBV5-1 and TRBJ2-7, is KAGVTQTPRYLIKTRGQQVTLSCSPISGHRSVSWYQQTPGQGLQFLFEYFSETQRNKGNFPGRFSGRQFSNSRSEMNVSTLELGDSALYLCASSVGYRGTGYEQYFGPGTRLTVT.

This clonotype was observed many times. This chain uses TRBV12-3 or TRBV12-4 with TRBJ1-3; the match to TRBD1 covers 7 bases. The CDR3 runs to 15 residues. The V gene end was trimmed by 6 bases and the J gene end by 2 bases; junction bases not matched to a gene: 7. The CDR3 reads CASRPLGTAGNTIYF. In nucleotides, the CDR3 is TGTGCCAGCAGGCCTCTAGGGACAGCTGGAAACACCATATATTTT.